The rows below give T cell receptor beta chains drawn from one sample of a study of cytomegalovirus exposure and HLA in healthy donors. This table comes from immunoSEQ multiplex PCR, and its TCRdb copy is limited to in-frame clones, with some not included. The sample consists of fewer than 300,000 clones, roughly 90% of them appearing once. Sequencing used PBMCs. The receptor source for this set is a woman between 18 and 29 years old in good health and CMV-seronegative. CDR3s include the opening cysteine and the closing phenylalanine or tryptophan. The order of the fields is J gene, V gene, D gene, clone size, CDR3 DNA, CDR3 protein. D genes are given only for firm matches. Clone size is stated in some rows and not others, as once, few, many or a class when expanded.

>TRBJ2-7|TRBV28|NA|NA
TGTGCCAGCAGTCAGACAGGGAGGTACGAGCAGTACTTC
CASSQTGRYEQYF
>TRBJ1-2|TRBV5-6|NA|NA
TGTGCCAGCAGCCCCTGGCAGGGTGGGTATGGCTACACCTTC
CASSPWQGGYGYTF
>TRBJ2-3|TRBV7-2|TRBD2|NA
TGTGCCAGCAACAAAGAGAGGGGACTAGCGGAGGGGAGAGATACGCAGTATTTT
CASNKERGLAEGRDTQYF
>TRBJ2-7|TRBV28|NA|NA
TGTGCCAGCAGTTTATTCCCGGGGGTGTCGGGTACCTACGAGCAGTACTTC
CASSLFPGVSGTYEQYF
>TRBJ2-2|TRBV2|NA|few
TGTGCCAGCAGCGCCGGGGAGCTGTTTTTT
CASSAGELFF
>TRBJ2-3|TRBV5-6|NA|NA
TGTGCCAGCAGCCCCCGGGACTTCCTCACAGATACGCAGTATTTT
CASSPRDFLTDTQYF
>TRBJ2-7|TRBV5-1|TRBD2|NA
TGCGCCAGCAGCTTGTCACTAGCGGGAGGCTACGAGCAGTACTTC
CASSLSLAGGYEQYF
>TRBJ1-2|TRBV6-1|NA|NA
TGTGCCAGCGACATCCACTATGGCTACACCTTC
CASDIHYGYTF
>TRBJ2-1|TRBV5-1|TRBD2|NA
TGCGCCAGCAGCTCCGGACTAGCGGGAGTGAAGAGGAGAACCTACAATGAGCAGTTCTTC
CASSSGLAGVKRRTYNEQFF
>TRBJ1-2|TRBV30|NA|NA
TGTGCCTGGACTTCGGCGGGGGACTATGGCTACACCTTC
CAWTSAGDYGYTF
>TRBJ2-7|TRBV4-1|NA|NA
TGCGCCAGCAGCCAAGGGGTGTCAGGGTACGAGCAGTACTTC
CASSQGVSGYEQYF
>TRBJ2-7|TRBV19|TRBD1|NA
TGTGCCAGTAGTATTATTGGGGGACAGAGCTACGAGCAGTACTTC
CASSIIGGQSYEQYF
>TRBJ1-1|TRBV28|NA|NA
TGTGCCAGCAGTTTGGTACAGCCTACTGAAGCTTTCTTT
CASSLVQPTEAFF
>TRBJ2-5|TRBV9|TRBD2|NA
TGTGCCAGCAGCGTATTCGCTAGCGGAGGAGAGACCCAGTACTTC
CASSVFASGGETQYF
>TRBJ1-2|TRBV28|TRBD1|NA
TGTGCCAGCAGTTTAACAGGGACAGGGGGCTACACCTTC
CASSLTGTGGYTF
>TRBJ2-1|TRBV28|TRBD2|NA
TGTGCCAGCAGTTTCGGCGGGAGCTCCTACAATGAGCAGTTCTTC
CASSFGGSSYNEQFF
>TRBJ2-7|TRBV15|TRBD1|NA
TGTGCCACCAGCACCGGGACAGGGGTCTACGAGCAGTACTTC
CATSTGTGVYEQYF
>TRBJ1-5|TRBV21-1|NA|NA
TGTGCCAGCAGCAAAGTGACAGCGCGTCAGCCCCAGCATTTT
CASSKVTARQPQHF
>TRBJ1-3|TRBV5-4|NA|NA
TGTGCCAGCAGCCCCTCACCGAGGATGGGGAGTGGAAACACCATATATTTT
CASSPSPRMGSGNTIYF
>TRBJ1-2|TRBV9|TRBD1|NA
TGTGCCAGCAGCGTAGATCAGGGGGGTAATGGCTACACCTTC
CASSVDQGGNGYTF
>TRBJ1-2|TRBV4-2|NA|NA
TGTGCCAGCAGCCCAAGGGTGGGGGCTGGCTACACCTTC
CASSPRVGAGYTF
>TRBJ1-2|TRBV7-9|TRBD1|NA
TGTGCCAGCAGCGATGGACAGGGGGCGCAGAATGGCTACACCTTC
CASSDGQGAQNGYTF
>TRBJ1-1|TRBV12-2|NA|NA
TGTGCAAGTCGCTTAATAGAGGATCGCCCGGCTTTCTTT
CASRLIEDRPAFF
>TRBJ2-7|TRBV7-9|TRBD1|NA
TGTGCCAGCAGCCGGAGGACAGGGAGCTACGAGCAGTACTTC
CASSRRTGSYEQYF
>TRBJ1-3|TRBV6-1|NA|many
TGTGCCAGCGACCGGGACTCCGGGGGAGGAAACACCATATATTTT
CASDRDSGGGNTIYF
>TRBJ2-5|TRBV2|NA|NA
TGTGCCAGCAGTGGCGGGCGAGGGGGGGGGAGAGAGACCCAGTACTTC
CASSGGRGGGRETQYF
>TRBJ1-2|TRBV2|NA|once
TGTGCCAGCAGCGAGACAGGACCGTCGTATGGCTACACCTTC
CASSETGPSYGYTF
>TRBJ1-5|TRBV5-1|NA|NA
TGCGCCAGCAGCTTGGTCGGGGATAGCAATCAGCCCCAGCATTTT
CASSLVGDSNQPQHF
>TRBJ2-1|TRBV29-1|TRBD2|NA
TGCAGCGTTCCTACTAGCGGGATCACCTACAATGAGCAGTTCTTC
CSVPTSGITYNEQFF
>TRBJ2-7|TRBV9|TRBD1|NA
TGTGCCAGCAGCCCCCGACAGGGAAGCTCCTACGAGCAGTACTTC
CASSPRQGSSYEQYF
>TRBJ1-1|TRBV28|NA|NA
TGTGCCAGCGTCCAGAACACTGAAGCTTTCTTT
CASVQNTEAFF
>TRBJ1-2|TRBV6-5|NA|NA
TGTGCCAGCCACATGCCCGGAGGGAGAGGCTACACCTTC
CASHMPGGRGYTF
>TRBJ1-2|TRBV28|NA|NA
TGTGCCAGCAGGAGGTTATATGGCTACACCTTC
CASRRLYGYTF
>TRBJ1-4|TRBV6-5|NA|NA
TGTGCCAGCAGACCCGGTCAGGTTAATGAAAAACTGTTTTTT
CASRPGQVNEKLFF
>TRBJ2-1|TRBV5-6|TRBD2|NA
TGTGCCAGCAAGACTAGCGGGAGCCCCTACAATGAGCAGTTCTTC
CASKTSGSPYNEQFF
>TRBJ2-4|TRBV4-1|NA|once
TGCGCCAGCAGCCAAGAACGCGGAAACATTCAGTACTTC
CASSQERGNIQYF
>TRBJ1-5|TRBV9|TRBD1|NA
TGTGCCAGCAGCGAAGGACAGGGGGCTTATCAGCCCCAGCATTTT
CASSEGQGAYQPQHF
>TRBJ2-3|TRBV9|TRBD2|NA
TGTGCCAGCAGCGTAGCTAGCGGGAGGGCCACCGATACGCAGTATTTT
CASSVASGRATDTQYF
>TRBJ1-1|TRBV6-5|TRBD1|NA
TGTGCCAGCAGTTACGTAGGAGACAGGGGGGGAGCTTTCTTT
CASSYVGDRGGAFF
>TRBJ2-7|TRBV10-3|NA|NA
TGTGCCATCAGTGAGGTTAGTGGCTACGAGCAGTACTTC
CAISEVSGYEQYF
>TRBJ2-1|TRBV6-6|TRBD1|NA
TGTGCCAGCAGTCCCGGGACAGGGGTATACAATGAGCAGTTCTTC
CASSPGTGVYNEQFF
>TRBJ2-1|TRBV7-6|NA|NA
TGTGCCAGCAGCTTAAAACCGGATGAGCAGTTCTTC
CASSLKPDEQFF
>TRBJ2-5|TRBV27|NA|NA
TGTGCCAGCAGCGAAACGGGACTTCTCGACCCTGAGACCCAGTACTTC
CASSETGLLDPETQYF
>TRBJ2-2|TRBV2|NA|NA
TGTGCCAGCATGGCTGCCGGGGAGCTGTTTTTT
CASMAAGELFF
>TRBJ2-2|TRBV2|TRBD2|NA
TGTGCCAGCAGTGAGCAGCCCGCTAGCGGGAGGGCCCGAAGCCCCGGGGAGCTGTTTTTT
CASSEQPASGRARSPGELFF
>TRBJ1-1|TRBV6-5|NA|NA
TGTGCCAGCAGTTACCTGTCCGGAGGGACGAACACTGAAGCTTTCTTT
CASSYLSGGTNTEAFF
>TRBJ2-1|TRBV27|TRBD2|NA
TGTGCCAGCAGTTCTAGCGGGGGGGTGGATGAGCAGTTCTTC
CASSSSGGVDEQFF
>TRBJ1-4|TRBV9|NA|NA
TGTGCCAGCAGCGTTGAGGGGGCAACTAATGAAAAACTGTTTTTT
CASSVEGATNEKLFF
>TRBJ2-1|TRBV10-3|NA|once
TGTGCCATCAGTTTGGGTTCCGGGGACTCAAGGATGGACAATGAGCAGTTCTTC
CAISLGSGDSRMDNEQFF
>TRBJ2-1|TRBV30|NA|NA
TGTGCCTGGAGTGCCCTACTTAGCTCCTACAATGAGCAGTTCTTC
CAWSALLSSYNEQFF
>TRBJ1-2|TRBV5-4|TRBD1|NA
TGTGCCAGCACAACAGGGGTTGGCTATGGCTACACCTTC
CASTTGVGYGYTF
>TRBJ1-3|TRBV10-3|NA|NA
TGTGCCATCAGTGAACCCGACAGGAGCAAAAACACCATATATTTT
CAISEPDRSKNTIYF
>TRBJ2-2|TRBV4-3|NA|NA
TGCGCCAGCAGCCGGACTCGGAACACCGGGGAGCTGTTTTTT
CASSRTRNTGELFF
>TRBJ1-2|TRBV6-1|TRBD1|NA
TGTGCCAGCAGTGAAGCGCTTCTGGGGGGACAGGGGGAAACTAACTATGGCTACACCTTC
CASSEALLGGQGETNYGYTF
>TRBJ1-2|TRBV27|NA|NA
TGTGCCAGCAGTTCGGGACTGCCCTATGGCTACACCTTC
CASSSGLPYGYTF